This T cell receptor beta chain appears in the sequencing data of a study of cytomegalovirus exposure and HLA in healthy donors. The PCR employed 60 Vbeta primers together with 13 Jbeta primers. The table came from immunoSEQ multiplex PCR; TCRdb's copy has only in-frame clones and leaves some out. The repertoire holds over 150,000 clones, more than 75% seen once, with around 0.21% in the top ten. This clone was recorded once. Its antigen is undetermined. The study's findings and limits: A later analysis revealed that TCR association rates differed between HLA loci, peaking at DRB1 and bottoming out at HLA-C. Later on, a genetic analysis was performed. It linked a missense variant in DCLRE1C with V- and J-gene trimming of TCR beta. An Asian-associated ancestry cluster reportedly showed fewer N-insertions than the approximately 660-donor mean in a later analysis. Associated with cytomegalovirus, according to the listing, were some 180 TCR beta chains.

CDR3 length: 15 residues. CDR1 MNHEY and CDR2 SVGAGI come from the germline V gene. V was clipped by 6 bases and J by 2 bases; unmatched bases: 6. Sequencing was done on a sample of PBMCs. The receptor was isolated from a girl under two years old in good health and CMV-seronegative. This chain joins TRBV6-5 and TRBJ2-3; 9 nucleotides align to TRBD1. The CDR3 loop is CASRPNRGPTDTQYF. The CDR3 coding sequence is TGTGCCAGCAGACCAAACAGGGGGCCCACAGATACGCAGTATTTT.